This T cell receptor beta chain was sequenced for a study of T cell responses to AZD1222 COVID-19 vaccine. Whole-study results and caveats: Only five or six individuals given AZD1222 were seropositive at baseline. Targets within unmutated variant regions were reportedly found for nearly half of spike-specific TCRs. Repertoire samples came only from after the peak T cell response. Across spike, vaccine-associated CD4 TCRs were found, dominant at 160-218 and 743-854.

The method was immunoSEQ multiplex PCR; TCRdb's version includes in-frame clones alone and lacks a portion of them. The data contain about 83,000 clones, roughly 90% of them seen just once; the ten biggest clones take up 4% to 5.5%. In its sample, this clone was seen a few times. Its antigen is as yet unknown. One junction end does not reproduce the germline sequence, and a read error may be involved. There are 11 residues in the CDR3. The germline gives CDR1 DFQATT, CDR2 SNEGSKA (reference sequence). The chain uses TRBV20-1 and TRBJ2-1; TRBD2 matches at 8 bases. This sample comprised peripheral blood, obtained on day 0 of MenACWY control vaccination. The sequence was collected from an adult in good health. For the CDR3, the DNA is TGCAGTTCGAAACCGGGACTAGTTAATCTCTTC. This gives the protein CSSKPGLVNLF.